The sequence of this T cell receptor beta chain was determined in a study of cytomegalovirus exposure and HLA in healthy donors. Broader study findings: Overall, about 160 TCR beta chains were annotated as cytomegalovirus-associated.

Germline loops: CDR1 MDHEN, CDR2 SYDVKM. V was shortened by 1 base and J by 4 bases, with 10 bases between the two germline ends. The CDR3 spans 14 residues. Turning to this clone: No antigen is known for it.

The data were produced by immunoSEQ multiplex PCR, yet TCRdb's version contains in-frame clones alone and is incomplete. The table has about 220,000 clones, approximately 88% seen once. The sequenced sample consisted of PBMCs. The chain couples TRBV28 to TRBJ1-1, with D perhaps TRBD1 (6 bases). This TCR was sampled from a woman in her thirties in good health and CMV-seropositive. CDR3 residues: CASSLSGVRTEAFF. DNA for the CDR3: TGTGCCAGCAGTTTATCAGGGGTTCGCACTGAAGCTTTCTTT.